Each of the 18 T cell receptor beta chains below was sequenced from the same sample in a study of T cell repertoires in cytomegalovirus infection. Each CDR3 protein gets one entry after TCRdb re-called the reads with MiXCR. Of 500,000 or so distinct CDR3 sequences in the sample, about 15% were seen once. The source material was CD8+ T cells from PBMCs. All receptors derive from a human donor in good health (CMV status not recorded). Some clones in this sample may be carry-over from other donors' samples.

The chain recombines TRBV4-2 with TRBJ2-7; TRBD1 might be the D (6 bases). The CDR3 consists of 16 residues. Per the germline V gene, CDR1 is LGHNA and CDR2 is YNFKEQ. With 0 bases removed from V and 4 bases from J, the gap between germline ends came to 16 bases. This chain's CDR3 is CASSQDRGANEYEQYF. CDR3 nucleotide sequence: TGTGCCAGCAGCCAAGACAGGGGAGCGAACGAATACGAGCAGTACTTC.

The J gene is TRBJ2-7, the V gene TRBV28, with D perhaps given as TRBD1 or TRBD2 (7 bases each). The V end was cut by 5 bases, the J end by 2 bases, with 16 bases between. CDR1 is MDHEN and CDR2 is SYDVKM in the germline V gene. The CDR3 contains 15 residues. CDR3 loop: CASSPLQGTTYEQYF. CDR3 nucleotide sequence: TGTGCCAGCAGTCCTCTACAGGGGACTACCTACGAGCAGTACTTC.

A note on this clonotype: Since a much larger clone is just one base distant, this may be a read error. The chain employs TRBV27 and TRBJ2-1; D might be TRBD1 or TRBD2, each matching 7 bases. V was cut by 6 bases and J by 0 bases, with 12 bases left in between. The CDR3 loop spans 15 amino acids. Per the germline V gene, CDR1 is MNHEY and CDR2 is SMNVEV (reference sequence). CDR3 protein: CASRPRGGSYNEQFF. CDR3 nucleotide sequence: TGTGCCAGCAGACCCAGGGGGGGCTCCTACAATGAGCAGTTCTTC.

This clonotype has a handful of counts. This sequence joins TRBV20-1 and TRBJ1-1; TRBD1 might be the D (5 bases). The CDR3 extends over 15 amino acids. The V and J ends lost 1 base and 0 bases respectively, with 12 bases between them. Germline loops: CDR1 DFQATT, CDR2 SNEGSKA (reference sequence). CDR3 region: CSARGTGRVNTEAFF. The CDR3 coding sequence is TGCAGTGCTAGAGGGACGGGACGGGTGAACACTGAAGCTTTCTTT.

This clonotype showed up many times. This chain connects TRBV11-2 to TRBJ2-5; D may be TRBD2 (5 bases). This CDR3 is built from 12 residues. The germline gives CDR1 SGHAT, CDR2 FQNNGV. The V end was cut by 5 bases, the J end by 7 bases, with 11 bases between. The CDR3 nucleotides are TGTGCCAGCAGCCCCGGGGAAGGGACCCAGTACTTC. This codes for CASSPGEGTQYF.

This clonotype was seen only a few times. This chain connects TRBV5-4 to TRBJ2-7; 7 bases agree with TRBD1. Trimming at V came to 1 base and at J to 5 bases, leaving 6 bases not matched to a gene. Germline loops: CDR1 SGHNT, CDR2 YYREEE (reference sequence). There are 14 residues in the CDR3. CDR3 amino acids: CASSLYRGLDEQYF. The CDR3 DNA follows: TGTGCCAGCAGCTTGTACAGGGGCTTGGACGAGCAGTACTTC.

There are a few counts of this clonotype. The chain couples TRBV4-1 to TRBJ1-1; D ambiguous. V lost 0 bases and J 0 bases, leaving 11 bases between the germline ends. Germline lookup yields CDR1 MGHRA and CDR2 YSYEKL. CDR3 length: 16 amino acids. DNA for the CDR3: TGCGCCAGCAGCCAAGATCTGGCCAGTATGAACACTGAAGCTTTCTTT. Its translation: CASSQDLASMNTEAFF.

Many counts were recorded for this clonotype. The chain's CDR3 is CASSYSGTGGEKLFF. The DNA for the CDR3 is TGTGCCAGCAGTTACTCCGGGACAGGGGGAGAAAAACTGTTTTTT. The chain links TRBV6-5 to TRBJ1-4; 11 nucleotides match TRBD1. Per the germline V gene, CDR1 is MNHEY and CDR2 is SVGAGI. This CDR3 is 15 amino acids long. Unmatched junction bases numbered 2, after V lost 0 bases and J lost 8 bases.

This clonotype was recorded a few times. CDR3 loop: CASTLGQETGELFF. The CDR3 nucleotides read TGTGCCAGCACTTTGGGGCAGGAGACCGGGGAGCTGTTTTTT. The chain has TRBV7-6 and TRBJ2-2; D possibly corresponds to TRBD1 (5 bases). Germline CDR1 reads SGHVS; CDR2 reads FNYEAQ. The ends were cut back, 7 bases at V and 5 bases at J, with 14 bases in the middle. The CDR3 has 14 amino acids.

The table lists this clonotype with many counts. The V call is TRBV14, the J call TRBJ2-2, with unresolved D. Germline CDR1 and CDR2: SGHDN and FVKESK. Trimming left V 5 bases short and J 4 bases short, with 2 bases between. The CDR3 length is 11 residues. CDR3 in DNA: TGTGCCAGCAGCGTCACCGGGGAGCTGTTTTTT. Translated: CASSVTGELFF.

This clonotype was recorded a few times. V and J are TRBV12-3 or TRBV12-4 and TRBJ2-5; 7 bases are shared with TRBD2. This CDR3 spans 15 amino acids. Unmatched junction bases numbered 6, after V lost 3 bases and J lost 2 bases. CDR3 amino acids: CASSFRASGQETQYF. DNA of the CDR3: TGTGCCAGCAGTTTTAGGGCTAGCGGACAAGAGACCCAGTACTTC.

This clonotype came up a few times. This CDR3 reads CASSLTGLAAREDTQYF. The DNA of the CDR3 is TGTGCCAGCAGCCTCACGGGACTAGCGGCCCGGGAAGATACGCAGTATTTT. V usage is TRBV4-2 and J usage is TRBJ2-3; 11 bases agree with TRBD2. The CDR3 is 17 amino acids. The V segment lost 4 bases and the J segment 5 bases; nucleotides outside the gene matches: 11. Germline V CDR1 and CDR2: LGHNA, YNFKEQ.

This clonotype has a count of ten or more. V is TRBV28 and J is TRBJ2-7; 7 nucleotides line up with TRBD1. Trimming cost V 2 bases and J 4 bases; bases outside gene matches: 14. The CDR3 is 17 residues long. Germline CDR1 reads MDHEN; CDR2 reads SYDVKM. CDR3 loop: CASSLPFDRESVYEQYF. CDR3 coding DNA: TGTGCCAGCAGTTTACCCTTCGACAGGGAAAGTGTATACGAGCAGTACTTC.

The chain combines TRBV19 with TRBJ2-1, with 7 positions matching TRBD1. The length of the CDR3 is 15 residues. The trim removed 5 bases at V and 5 bases at J, leaving 9 bases unmatched. CDR1 and CDR2 from the germline V gene are LNHDA and SQIVND (reference sequence). CDR3 DNA sequence: TGTGCCAGTAGTGACCGGACAGGTTTCGACAATGAGCAGTTCTTC. It specifies CASSDRTGFDNEQFF.

This clonotype was counted ten times or more. The gene calls are TRBV12-3 or TRBV12-4 and TRBJ1-4, with D possibly TRBD1 on 6 matching bases. The CDR3 consists of 15 residues. With 4 bases removed from V and 6 bases from J, the gap between germline ends came to 15 bases. As DNA, the CDR3 is TGTGCCAGCAGTTCTTTTAACAGGGCTGATGAAAAACTGTTTTTT. It is translated as CASSSFNRADEKLFF.

This chain connects TRBV6-5 to TRBJ2-1; perhaps D is TRBD1 or TRBD2 (6 bases each). CDR1 is MNHEY, CDR2 SVGAGI, per germline. The CDR3 loop spans 18 amino acids. The V gene lost 4 bases and the J gene lost 8 bases, with 27 bases spanning the gap. In DNA form, the CDR3 reads TGTGCCAGCAGTTCCCTCGAGGGGGGTACATCGTTAGTCGATGAGCAGTTCTTC. Its protein product is CASSSLEGGTSLVDEQFF.

Only one count was recorded for this clonotype. The V gene is TRBV24-1, the J gene TRBJ2-2, with D maybe TRBD1 (6 bases). V lost 9 bases to trimming and J lost 3 bases, with 7 bases between them. This CDR3 has 12 residues. Germline CDR1 reads KGHDR; CDR2 reads SFDVKD. CDR3 loop: CATSGDTGELFF. The DNA of the CDR3 is TGTGCCACCTCAGGGGACACCGGGGAGCTGTTTTTT.

In its sample, this clonotype was seen many times. The rearrangement joins TRBV7-2 to TRBJ2-2; D not certain. This CDR3 has 14 residues. The V end lost 1 base, the J end lost 3 bases, and 6 bases lay between the germline ends. CDR1 is SGHTA and CDR2 is FQGNSA in the germline V gene. The CDR3 region is CASSLDGDTGELFF. In DNA, the CDR3 is TGTGCCAGCAGCTTAGATGGTGACACCGGGGAGCTGTTTTTT.